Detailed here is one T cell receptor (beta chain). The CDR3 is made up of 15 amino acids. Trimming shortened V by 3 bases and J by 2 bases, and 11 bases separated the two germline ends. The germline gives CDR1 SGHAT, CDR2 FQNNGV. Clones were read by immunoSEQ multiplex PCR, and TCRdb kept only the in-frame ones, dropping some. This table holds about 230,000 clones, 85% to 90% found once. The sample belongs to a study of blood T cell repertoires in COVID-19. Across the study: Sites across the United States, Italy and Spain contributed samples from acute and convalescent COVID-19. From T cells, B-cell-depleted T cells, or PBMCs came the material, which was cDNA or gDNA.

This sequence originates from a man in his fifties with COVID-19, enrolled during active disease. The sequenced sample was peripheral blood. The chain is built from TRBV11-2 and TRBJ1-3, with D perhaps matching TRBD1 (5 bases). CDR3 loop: CASSLGPGAGNTIYF. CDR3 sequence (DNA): TGTGCCAGCAGCTTGGGGCCGGGGGCTGGAAACACCATATATTTT.